A single sample gave rise to the 15 T cell receptor beta chains below, sequenced in a study of blood T cell repertoires in COVID-19. Generated by immunoSEQ multiplex PCR, the TCRdb table keeps only in-frame clones and is missing some. The sample contains roughly 280,000 clones, around 86% of which appear only once. Sample: peripheral blood. The origin of the receptors is a man between 18 and 35 years old with active or convalescent COVID-19.

The chain combines TRBV6-1 with TRBJ2-7; perhaps TRBD2 as D (7 bases). The CDR3 length is 17 residues. The germline V gene has CDR1 MNHNS and CDR2 SASEGT. V lost 0 bases and J 2 bases, leaving 17 bases between the germline ends. The CDR3 protein is CASSEAHLSGGPYEQYF. CDR3 nucleotides: TGTGCCAGCAGTGAAGCGCACTTATCGGGGGGCCCCTACGAGCAGTACTTC.

The chain has TRBV5-1 and TRBJ1-1; no firm D call. In germline, CDR1 is SGHRS, CDR2 YFSETQ. This CDR3 contains 12 residues. Between the trimmed V and J ends, which lost 0 bases and 4 bases, there was a span of 4 bases. DNA of the CDR3: TGCGCCAGCAGCTTGGATCTCACTGAAGCTTTCTTT. Protein sequence: CASSLDLTEAFF.

The chain carries TRBV18 and TRBJ2-6; no reliable D call. Trimming removed 1 base from V and 2 bases from J, with 15 bases in between. CDR1 KGHSH and CDR2 LQKENI come from the germline V gene. CDR3 length equals 18 residues. CDR3 DNA: TGTGCCAGCTCACCACTCCAACGGGTGAATACTGGGGCCAACGTCCTGACTTTC. Translated: CASSPLQRVNTGANVLTF.

The chain links TRBV29-1 to TRBJ2-3, with TRBD1 matching over 9 bases. Germline V gene sequence: CDR1 SQVTM, CDR2 ANQGSEA. This CDR3 spans 12 amino acids. V shed 6 bases, J shed 6 bases, and the junction held 4 bases outside the gene matches. CDR3 nucleotides: TGCAGCGTAGTACAGGGGGCGGATACGCAGTATTTT. It encodes CSVVQGADTQYF.

The chain combines TRBV6-5 with TRBJ2-5, with 7 bases identical to TRBD1. V was pared by 7 bases and J by 1 base, with 9 bases of the junction left unmatched. The germline CDR1 and CDR2 sequences are MNHEY and SVGAGI. There are 15 residues in the CDR3. The CDR3 nucleotides are TGTGCCAGCAAGAATCTGGACAGGATCCAAGAGACCCAGTACTTC. Its translation is CASKNLDRIQETQYF.

This sequence joins TRBV5-1 and TRBJ2-7, with a tentative D call TRBD2 (5 bases). Germline V gene sequence: CDR1 SGHRS, CDR2 YFSETQ. Trimming took 4 bases from V and 6 from J, leaving 23 bases between them. The CDR3 runs 16 residues. CDR3 in amino acids: CASSPQPGSKSGEQYF. CDR3 nucleotides: TGCGCCAGCAGCCCACAACCCGGGTCCAAAAGCGGCGAGCAGTACTTC. Using reference TRBV5-1 and TRBJ2-7 for the parts outside the CDR3, the full variable domain is KAGVTQTPRYLIKTRGQQVTLSCSPISGHRSVSWYQQTPGQGLQFLFEYFSETQRNKGNFPGRFSGRQFSNSRSEMNVSTLELGDSALYLCASSPQPGSKSGEQYFGPGTRLTVT.

The CDR3 bases are TGTGCCAGCAGCTTATCCTCCGGGACTAGCGCCAACACCGGGGAGCTGTTTTTT. It yields the protein CASSLSSGTSANTGELFF. The chain uses TRBV7-2 and TRBJ2-2, with 10 positions matching TRBD2. V lost 2 bases to trimming and J lost 2 bases; unmatched junction nucleotides: 8. Per the germline V gene, CDR1 is SGHTA and CDR2 is FQGNSA. The CDR3 is 18 amino acids.

J is TRBJ2-7 and V is TRBV3-1 (or the pseudogene TRBV3-2); D possibly corresponds to TRBD1 (5 bases). Germline CDR1 and CDR2: LGHDT and YNNKEL (reference sequence). The CDR3 covers 13 residues. Trimming left V 3 bases short and J 6 bases short, with 12 bases between. The CDR3 DNA reads TGTGCCAGCAGCCAGTCCTGGCAGGGCGAGCAGTACTTC. This translates into CASSQSWQGEQYF.

In its sample, this clone was seen many times. The chain is built from TRBV27 and TRBJ2-2, with D possibly being TRBD1 (6 bases). The germline gives CDR1 MNHEY, CDR2 SMNVEV (reference sequence). The V end was cut by 2 bases, the J end by 2 bases, with 9 bases between. CDR3 length: 15 amino acids. This CDR3 is CASSLRTDNTGELFF. CDR3 DNA: TGTGCCAGCAGTTTACGGACAGATAACACCGGGGAGCTGTTTTTT.

This chain links TRBV28 with TRBJ1-5; TRBD1 matches at 8 bases. Looked up from germline, CDR1 is MDHEN and CDR2 is SYDVKM. CDR3 size: 16 residues. Germline trimming cut 2 bases from V and 3 bases from J; bases unmatched to any gene: 6. The CDR3 sequence: CASSLNPGQDNQPQHF. For the CDR3, the DNA is TGTGCCAGCAGTTTAAACCCGGGACAGGACAATCAGCCCCAGCATTTT.

J is TRBJ1-1 and V is TRBV19; D is perhaps TRBD1 (5 bases). The V end lost 7 bases, the J end lost 1 base, and 10 bases lay between the germline ends. CDR1 and CDR2 from the germline V gene are LNHDA and SQIVND (reference sequence). There are 13 residues in the CDR3. CDR3 residues: CASNYRKNTEAFF. The DNA for the CDR3 is TGTGCCAGTAACTACAGGAAGAACACTGAAGCTTTCTTT.

The J gene is TRBJ2-7, the V gene TRBV27; 7 nucleotides match TRBD1. Germline loops: CDR1 MNHEY, CDR2 SMNVEV (reference sequence). This CDR3 is built from 13 residues. Trimming at V came to 10 bases and at J to 1 base, leaving 7 bases not matched to a gene. The CDR3 protein is CANRGHHSYEQYF. As DNA, the CDR3 is TGTGCCAACAGGGGACACCATTCCTACGAGCAGTACTTC.

The gene calls are TRBV14 and TRBJ2-1; no clear D. V lost 0 bases to trimming and J lost 4 bases, with 7 bases between them. The CDR3 is 14 residues long. CDR1 and CDR2 from the germline V gene are SGHDN and FVKESK. The CDR3 region has the DNA TGTGCCAGCAGCCAAGAAGGAGAGTACAATGAGCAGTTCTTC. Its translation is CASSQEGEYNEQFF.

In the case of this clone: Distinct nucleotide sequences in the sample also encode this CDR3. CDR3 DNA sequence: TGTGCCTGGAGTGTGGCTGGGAACACTGAAGCTTTCTTT. It specifies CAWSVAGNTEAFF. V and J are TRBV30 and TRBJ1-1; D not certain. The CDR3 contains 13 residues. CDR1 is GTSNPN and CDR2 is SVGIG in the germline V gene (reference sequence). Between the trimmed V and J ends, which lost 0 bases and 1 base, there was a span of 6 bases.

This clone has just one count. This chain links TRBV5-6 with TRBJ1-6, with 8 bases lining up with TRBD1. Germline CDR1 is SGHDT and CDR2 is YYEEEE. The CDR3 consists of 16 residues. The V segment lost 4 bases and the J segment 3 bases; nucleotides outside the gene matches: 6. CDR3 DNA sequence: TGTGCCAGCAGCCGCCCGGGACAGGTCTATAATTCACCCCTCCACTTT. As protein: CASSRPGQVYNSPLHF. The full variable domain, its missing parts supplied by reference TRBV5-6 and TRBJ1-6, is DAGVTQSPTHLIKTRGQQVTLRCSPKSGHDTVSWYQQALGQGPQFIFQYYEEEERQRGNFPDRFSGHQFPNYSSELNVNALLLGDSALYLCASSRPGQVYNSPLHFGNGTRLTVT.